This note documents a single T cell receptor (beta chain) sequence. This specimen belongs to a study of control samples from healthy donors and cancer patients. V shed 3 bases and J shed 2 bases, with 12 bases lying between them. This CDR3 is 15 amino acids long. Germline V gives CDR1 SNHLY, CDR2 FYNNEI. TCRdb's table, derived via immunoSEQ multiplex PCR, lists solely in-frame clones and lacks some. The sample contains roughly 45,000 clones, roughly nine tenths of which appear only once. The genes are TRBV2 and TRBJ2-3; D might be TRBD1 or TRBD2, each matching 5 bases. The sequence was collected from a man aged 25 to 40 with colorectal cancer. Sequences were obtained from PBMCs. Here the CDR3 reads CASSDFGADTDTQYF. The CDR3 nucleotides are TGTGCCAGCAGTGACTTCGGGGCCGACACAGATACGCAGTATTTT. Complete variable domain (other parts from reference TRBV2 and TRBJ2-3): EPEVTQTPSHQVTQMGQEVILRCVPISNHLYFYWYRQILGQKVEFLVSFYNNEISEKSEIFDDQFSVERPDGSNFTLKIRSTKLEDSAMYFCASSDFGADTDTQYFGPGTRLTVL.